These T cell receptor beta chains were read from a single sample in a study of T cell responses to AZD1222 COVID-19 vaccine. The table came from immunoSEQ multiplex PCR; TCRdb's copy has only in-frame clones and leaves some out. The sample holds about 86,000 clones, more than 75% seen once. The input for sequencing was peripheral blood, taken 28 days after the second AZD1222 dose. Every receptor here comes from an adult who received the AZD1222 COVID-19 vaccine. Both conserved end residues are part of each CDR3. A D gene is named only where the DNA matches it firmly. Not every row has a clone size; where given, it reads once, few, many or a size class.

TRBD2 | TRBJ2-1 | NA | 14 | TRBV2 | CASSEGAGGIEQFF | TGTGCCAGCAGTGAAGGTGCGGGAGGAATTGAGCAGTTCTTC
NA | TRBJ1-2 | NA | 12 | TRBV10-1 | CASSETAYGYTF | TGCGCCAGCAGTGAAACTGCATATGGCTACACCTTC
NA | TRBJ2-5 | NA | 15 | TRBV1 | CTSSQSGGAQETQYF | TGCACCAGCAGCCAAAGCGGGGGGGCCCAAGAGACCCAGTACTTC
NA | TRBJ1-2 | NA | 14 | TRBV4-3 | CASSQDRNRNGYTF | TGCGCCAGCAGCCAAGATAGGAACAGGAATGGCTACACCTTC
NA | TRBJ2-5 | NA | 16 | TRBV19 | CASSIGPLGGGETQYF | TGTGCCAGTAGTATAGGACCCCTTGGGGGCGGGGAGACCCAGTACTTC
NA | TRBJ2-5 | NA | 15 | TRBV19 | CASSSAGGRGETQYF | TGTGCCAGTAGTTCAGCGGGCGGCAGGGGAGAGACCCAGTACTTC
TRBD1 | TRBJ1-1 | NA | 15 | TRBV5-1 | CASSPQGAGDTEAFF | TGCGCCAGCAGCCCACAGGGGGCAGGGGACACTGAAGCTTTCTTT
TRBD1 | TRBJ2-2 | NA | 16 | TRBV7-2 | CASSQSQGASTGELFF | TGTGCCAGCAGCCAAAGTCAGGGGGCTTCCACCGGGGAGCTGTTTTTT
NA | TRBJ1-5 | few | 15 | TRBV7-8 | CASSYEYYSNQPQHF | TGTGCCAGCAGCTACGAATATTATAGCAATCAGCCCCAGCATTTT
TRBD2 | TRBJ2-2 | NA | 16 | TRBV5-6 | CASSLRAGGNTGELFF | TGTGCCAGCAGCTTGAGAGCGGGGGGAAACACCGGGGAGCTGTTTTTT
NA | TRBJ1-1 | NA | 12 | TRBV13 | CASSLRRTEAFF | TGTGCCAGCAGCTTAAGGAGGACTGAAGCTTTCTTT
NA | TRBJ2-7 | once | 17 | TRBV19 | CASSIRTGESVSYEQYF | TGTGCCAGTAGTATTCGCACGGGCGAGAGCGTTTCCTACGAGCAGTACTTC
TRBD2 | TRBJ2-7 | NA | 12 | TRBV10-3 | CAISDEAGGQYF | TGTGCCATCAGTGACGAAGCGGGGGGGCAGTACTTC
NA | TRBJ2-1 | NA | 13 | TRBV19 | CASSTLDRDSQFF | TGTGCCAGTAGTACCTTAGACAGGGACTCCCAGTTCTTC
NA | TRBJ2-5 | few | 14 | TRBV30 | CAWSVRRSQETQYF | TGTGCCTGGAGTGTGAGGCGGTCACAAGAGACCCAGTACTTC
TRBD1 | TRBJ1-1 | NA | 17 | TRBV3-1/TRBV3-2 | CASSLTDRGLWNTEAFF | TGTGCCAGCAGCCTCACGGACAGGGGGCTTTGGAACACTGAAGCTTTCTTT
NA | TRBJ1-2 | few | 15 | TRBV4-2 | CASSQDRERNYGYTF | TGTGCCAGCAGCCAAGATAGGGAGAGAAACTATGGCTACACCTTC
NA | TRBJ2-7 | NA | 14 | TRBV6-5 | CASSSTQGGHEQYF | TGTGCCAGCAGTTCGACCCAGGGGGGGCACGAGCAGTACTTC
TRBD2 | TRBJ2-2 | NA | 17 | TRBV6-6 | CASSPLFSGGATGELFF | TGTGCCAGCAGTCCCCTTTTTAGCGGGGGGGCCACCGGGGAGCTGTTTTTT
NA | TRBJ2-1 | once | 16 | TRBV21-1 | CASSKNEKDGDNEQFF | TGTGCCAGCAGCAAAAACGAAAAGGACGGAGACAATGAGCAGTTCTTC
NA | TRBJ2-1 | NA | 14 | TRBV19 | CATRGRQVGNEQFF | TGTGCCACTCGAGGGCGCCAGGTAGGCAATGAGCAGTTCTTC
NA | TRBJ2-3 | NA | 15 | TRBV24-1 | CATSDSQGWTDTQYF | TGTGCCACCAGTGATTCGCAGGGGTGGACAGATACGCAGTATTTT
NA | TRBJ1-3 | NA | 15 | TRBV4-1 | CASSQEGSTGNTIYF | TGCGCCAGCAGCCAGGAGGGGAGCACTGGAAACACCATATATTTT
TRBD2 | TRBJ2-7 | NA | 14 | TRBV6-5 | CASSTSGSHYEQYF | TGTGCCAGCAGCACTAGCGGGAGCCACTACGAGCAGTACTTC
TRBD1 | TRBJ1-2 | NA | 13 | TRBV12-3/TRBV12-4 | CASSSDRGNGYTF | TGTGCCAGCAGTTCGGACAGGGGGAATGGCTACACCTTC
TRBD1 | TRBJ1-1 | once | 13 | TRBV19 | CASSIDQDRAAFF | TGTGCCAGTAGTATAGACCAGGACAGGGCGGCTTTCTTT
NA | TRBJ1-2 | NA | 13 | TRBV6-5 | CASSFQRNYGYTF | TGTGCCAGCAGTTTTCAGCGTAACTATGGCTACACCTTC
NA | TRBJ2-2 | NA | 16 | TRBV25-1 | CASSESLLAHTGELFF | TGTGCCAGCAGTGAATCTTTACTAGCCCACACCGGGGAGCTGTTTTTT
NA | TRBJ1-2 | NA | 14 | TRBV29-1 | CSVPAQSPNYGYTF | TGCAGCGTTCCAGCCCAGAGCCCTAACTATGGCTACACCTTC
TRBD2 | TRBJ2-7 | NA | 18 | TRBV27 | CASSLSMGLAGEDYEQYF | TGTGCCAGCAGTTTATCAATGGGACTAGCGGGAGAGGACTACGAGCAGTACTTC
TRBD1 | TRBJ1-1 | NA | 13 | TRBV29-1 | CSVTGDRHTEAFF | TGCAGCGTGACAGGGGATAGACACACTGAAGCTTTCTTT
NA | TRBJ2-2 | NA | 11 | TRBV11-2 | CASRGAGELFF | TGTGCCAGCCGTGGGGCCGGGGAGCTGTTTTTT
TRBD2 | TRBJ2-7 | NA | 13 | TRBV11-3 | CASTERENYEQYF | TGTGCCAGCACGGAGCGGGAGAATTACGAGCAGTACTTC
NA | TRBJ2-2 | NA | 12 | TRBV6-5 | CASSYWSGELFF | TGTGCCAGCAGTTACTGGTCCGGGGAGCTGTTTTTT
NA | TRBJ2-1 | NA | 13 | TRBV30 | CAWDPTGRNEQFF | TGTGCCTGGGATCCGACGGGGCGCAATGAGCAGTTCTTC
NA | TRBJ2-2 | NA | 13 | TRBV6-9 | CASSSLEGGELFF | TGTGCCAGCAGCTCCCTGGAGGGCGGGGAGCTGTTTTTT
NA | TRBJ2-5 | NA | 14 | TRBV5-1 | CASSPTGVKETQYF | TGCGCCAGCAGTCCTACGGGGGTAAAAGAGACCCAGTACTTC
TRBD1 | TRBJ1-1 | NA | 15 | TRBV5-5 | CASSLGWTGNTEAFF | TGTGCCAGCAGCTTGGGATGGACAGGGAACACTGAAGCTTTCTTT
NA | TRBJ1-6 | NA | 16 | TRBV28 | CASSLWGDSYNSPLHF | TGTGCCAGCAGTTTATGGGGGGACTCCTATAATTCACCCCTCCACTTT
NA | TRBJ1-1 | NA | 12 | TRBV11-3 | CASSLARIEAFF | TGTGCCAGCAGCCTCGCCCGGATTGAAGCTTTCTTT
TRBD1 | TRBJ1-6 | NA | 18 | TRBV3-1/TRBV3-2 | CASSSRGTASSYNSPLHF | TGTGCCAGCAGCTCCCGAGGGACAGCGAGCTCCTATAATTCACCCCTCCACTTT
NA | TRBJ2-2 | once | 16 | TRBV5-1 | CASSYPTGLNTGELFF | TGCGCCAGCAGCTACCCGACAGGTTTGAACACCGGGGAGCTGTTTTTT
NA | TRBJ1-6 | NA | 15 | TRBV6-6 | CASSPGRESNSPLHF | TGTGCCAGTTCACCGGGGAGAGAGAGCAATTCACCCCTCCACTTT
NA | TRBJ1-2 | NA | 12 | TRBV6-5 | CASRSGNYGYTF | TGTGCCAGCAGATCAGGGAACTATGGCTACACCTTC
NA | TRBJ1-5 | NA | 14 | TRBV28 | CASSLRVRAQPQHF | TGTGCCAGCAGTTTAAGGGTGCGGGCTCAGCCCCAGCATTTT
NA | TRBJ1-2 | NA | 13 | TRBV7-9 | CASSFSVKGGYTF | TGTGCCAGCAGCTTCTCAGTGAAGGGTGGCTACACCTTC
TRBD2 | TRBJ2-3 | NA | 16 | TRBV11-3 | CASSDPLGGNTDTQYF | TGTGCCAGCAGCGACCCCCTGGGGGGGAACACAGATACGCAGTATTTT
NA | TRBJ2-2 | NA | 17 | TRBV16 | CASSQFEVVFNTGELFF | TGTGCCAGCAGCCAATTCGAGGTAGTATTCAACACCGGGGAGCTGTTTTTT
NA | TRBJ1-1 | NA | 13 | TRBV19 | CASSRTVNTEAFF | TGTGCCAGTAGTAGAACAGTGAACACTGAAGCTTTCTTT
NA | TRBJ2-3 | NA | 15 | TRBV11-1 | CASSSQGRGTDTQYF | TGTGCCAGCAGCTCGCAGGGACGGGGCACAGATACGCAGTATTTT
NA | TRBJ1-2 | NA | 14 | TRBV29-1 | CSVEDRLGVRGYTF | TGCAGCGTTGAAGATCGGTTAGGGGTTCGAGGCTACACCTTC
NA | TRBJ2-2 | once | 14 | TRBV11-3 | CASSLDHGTGELFF | TGTGCCAGCAGCTTAGATCACGGCACCGGGGAGCTGTTTTTT
NA | TRBJ2-7 | NA | 15 | TRBV28 | CASRPPGRKTYEQYF | TGTGCCAGCAGACCACCGGGACGGAAAACCTACGAGCAGTACTTC
NA | TRBJ1-1 | NA | 13 | TRBV12-3/TRBV12-4 | CASSLFGYTEAFF | TGTGCCAGCAGTTTATTTGGTTACACTGAAGCTTTCTTT
TRBD1 | TRBJ2-2 | NA | 16 | TRBV5-1 | CASSPRDRLNSGELFF | TGCGCCAGCAGCCCCCGGGACAGGTTGAACTCCGGGGAGCTGTTTTTT
NA | TRBJ2-1 | NA | 16 | TRBV3-1/TRBV3-2 | CASSRSSDVSYNEQFF | TGTGCCAGCAGCCGTTCTTCGGACGTCTCCTACAATGAGCAGTTCTTC
NA | TRBJ2-2 | NA | 14 | TRBV28 | CASNPGTTAGELFF | TGTGCCAGCAATCCCGGGACAACTGCCGGGGAGCTGTTTTTT
NA | TRBJ2-1 | NA | 15 | TRBV10-3 | CAISERADSYNEQFF | TGTGCCATCAGTGAGCGGGCAGACTCCTACAATGAGCAGTTCTTC
NA | TRBJ2-7 | NA | 13 | TRBV12-3/TRBV12-4 | CASSLSRSYEQYF | TGTGCCAGCAGTTTATCCCGCTCCTACGAGCAGTACTTC